This T cell receptor beta chain was captured by sequencing in a study of cytomegalovirus exposure and HLA in healthy donors. Study-level information: The roughly 120 million unique TCR beta sequences, from some 170 million T cells, were found by an earlier analysis.

Study-level points and caveats: By a later analysis, the bulk of CMV-associated TCR beta chains appeared HLA-restricted.

V trimming: 3 bases; J trimming: 7 bases; junction bases outside the gene matches: 6. CDR1 and CDR2 from the germline V gene are SGDLS and YYNGEE. The CDR3 has 14 amino acids. The PCR employed 60 Vbeta primers together with 13 Jbeta primers. The protocol was immunoSEQ multiplex PCR, while the TCRdb copy is restricted to in-frame clones and leaves out a portion. The data show about 140,000 clones, almost 85% seen once. A note on this clone: Its antigen is not known.

This clonotype was sampled from a man under 40 in good health and CMV-seropositive. The rearrangement links TRBV9 to TRBJ2-2; TRBD1 aligns across 7 bases. Sequencing input: PBMCs. CDR3 sequence: CASSATGVHGELFF. CDR3 coding DNA: TGTGCCAGCAGCGCAACAGGGGTCCACGGGGAGCTGTTTTTT. Looking up the rest from reference TRBV9 and TRBJ2-2 gives the full variable domain: DSGVTQTPKHLITATGQRVTLRCSPRSGDLSVYWYQQSLDQGLQFLIQYYNGEERAKGNILERFSAQQFPDLHSELNLSSLELGDSALYFCASSATGVHGELFFGEGSRLTVL.